This T cell receptor beta chain was recovered during a study of T cells in Graves' hyperthyroidism and ophthalmopathy. TCR beta CDR3 sequences were amplified from RNA transcripts. Carried out on the TCR CDR3, a first-round RT-PCR used the HTBI primer set. Using its own MiXCR run on the multiplex PCR reads, TCRdb lists one record per CDR3 protein. The repertoire holds hundreds of thousands of distinct CDR3 sequences, with 40% to 55% as singletons. Study-wide findings and caveats: Ophthalmopathy was told apart from stable hyperthyroidism by a 13 V-J model.

About this clonotype: No antigen is known for it.

The receptor's source is an adult man with Graves' disease, either hyperthyroidism or ophthalmopathy (not recorded which). What was sequenced was peripheral blood or thyroid tissue (not recorded which).

Here the CDR3 DNA reads TGCGCCAGCAGCCCGGCAGGACACTCGGGGCCGTTAGACGAAAAACTGTTTTTT. Protein: CASSPAGHSGPLDEKLFF. This chain links TRBV5-1 with TRBJ1-4; tentatively, D is TRBD1 (5 bases). CDR3 length: 18 amino acids. Per germline, CDR1 SGHRS and CDR2 YFSETQ. V was trimmed by 4 bases and J by 8 bases, leaving 27 bases between them.